The text below deals with one TCR beta chain. This specimen comes from a study of control samples from healthy donors and cancer patients. Sequenced by immunoSEQ multiplex PCR; TCRdb stores in-frame clones only, minus some. Of around 250,000 clones listed, over 75% are singletons. The CDR3 is 15 amino acids. V lost 9 bases and J 0 bases, leaving 15 bases between the germline ends. From germline, CDR1 is SNHLY and CDR2 FYNNEI. The clonotype comes from a woman aged 55-70 years with lung cancer. Sequenced material: PBMCs. The V call is TRBV2, the J call TRBJ1-5, with D maybe TRBD1 (6 bases). The CDR3 is CASTGTLGSNQPQHF. In nucleotides, the CDR3 is TGTGCCAGTACAGGGACCCTTGGTAGCAATCAGCCCCAGCATTTT.